One T cell receptor beta chain is described in this entry. Its matching antigen is unknown. This entry belongs to a study of blood T cells in healthy people across ages. It was with a sample-barcoded 5' primer and a J-beta primer mix that a second PCR of roughly 7 to 12 cycles was run. Each cDNA molecule, via a template-switch adaptor with 12 random nucleotides, was tagged. TCRdb analysed the 5' RACE reads with MiXCR anew, one entry per CDR3 protein. The sample records about 1.4 million distinct CDR3 sequences, 55% to 75% being singletons. The CDR3 runs 16 residues. V shed 0 bases and J shed 4 bases, with 14 bases lying between them. Germline CDR1 reads LGHNA; CDR2 reads YSLEER. Each sample yielded at least 5.5 micrograms of PBMC total RNA. Study-wide results and caveats: The study found more naive CD4+ cells and higher diversity in long-lived than aged donors. The unknown donor CMV status may have confounded expanded clonotype changes.

The rearrangement uses TRBV4-3 and TRBJ2-3; perhaps TRBD2 as D (7 bases). Sequencing was performed on blood. This receptor was identified in a man aged 18 to 30 in good health. The CDR3 bases are TGCGCCAGCAGCCAAGATCAAGGGGGGGTCCCAGATACGCAGTATTTT. Translating it yields CASSQDQGGVPDTQYF.